The 8 T cell receptor beta chains below all came from one sample that was sequenced in a study of blood T cell repertoires in COVID-19. Generated by immunoSEQ multiplex PCR, the TCRdb table keeps only in-frame clones and is missing some. Altogether fewer than 90,000 clones are present, approximately 87% being singletons, with the ten largest covering around a sixth. The specimen was peripheral blood. These receptors came from a man older than 75 in a cohort sampled during active COVID-19.

This chain links TRBV7-8 with TRBJ1-2; D might be TRBD1 (5 bases). In germline, CDR1 is SGHVS, CDR2 FQNEAQ. The CDR3 has 15 residues. The V gene lost 1 base and the J gene lost 7 bases, with 16 bases spanning the gap. The CDR3 coding sequence is TGTGCCAGCAGCTTAGTTCTGGGGCCAGTGTCTGGCTACACCTTC. Its protein is CASSLVLGPVSGYTF.

As to this clone: This may be a read error, as it is one base from a much larger clone. This chain links TRBV13 with TRBJ2-7; the D is unclear. This CDR3 region has 13 residues. Germline CDR1 reads PRHDT; CDR2 reads FYEKMQ (reference sequence). V was clipped by 3 bases and J by 1 base, with 7 bases between them. DNA of the CDR3: TGTGCCAGCAGCTTTGGGCAGTCCTACGAGCAGTACTTC. The encoded protein is CASSFGQSYEQYF. Full variable domain (missing parts from reference TRBV13 and TRBJ2-7): AAGVIQSPRHLIKEKRETATLKCYPIPRHDTVYWYQQGPGQDPQFLISFYEKMQSDKGSIPDRFSAQQFSDYHSELNMSSLELGDSALYFCASSFGQSYEQYFGPGTRLTVT.

This clone was seen more than once but under ten times. CDR3 sequence reads: CASSFSPFSEQFF. In nucleotides, the CDR3 is TGTGCCAGCAGTTTTTCCCCGTTTAGTGAGCAGTTCTTC. The gene calls are TRBV27 and TRBJ2-1; D gene ambiguous. Looked up from germline, CDR1 is MNHEY and CDR2 is SMNVEV (reference sequence). The V and J ends lost 3 bases and 9 bases respectively, with 12 bases between them. The CDR3 is made up of 13 amino acids.

V gene TRBV12-3 or TRBV12-4 combines with J gene TRBJ1-3; no definite D call. The V end lost 6 bases, the J end lost 0 bases, and 6 bases lay between the germline ends. This CDR3 has 13 residues. The CDR3 is CASRTGSGNTIYF. In nucleotides, the CDR3 is TGTGCCAGCAGGACGGGCTCTGGAAACACCATATATTTT.

V gene TRBV19 combines with J gene TRBJ2-3; 8 bases align to TRBD2. V shed 0 bases, J shed 9 bases, and the junction held 8 bases outside the gene matches. The CDR3 has 15 amino acids. Germline V gene data show CDR1 as LNHDA and CDR2 as SQIVND (reference sequence). Written as DNA, the CDR3 is TGTGCCAGTAGTATAGAGGGCCGGGCGGGGGGCACGCAGTATTTT. This translates into CASSIEGRAGGTQYF.

The CDR3 DNA sequence: TGTGCCATCAGGGAGGGGCTGGCTAATGAAAAACTGTTTTTT. Residues: CAIREGLANEKLFF. The chain has TRBV10-3 and TRBJ1-4, with D perhaps matching TRBD1 (5 bases). The CDR3 contains 14 residues. CDR1 and CDR2 (germline): ENHRY, SYGVKD. V lost 6 bases and J lost 3, with 11 bases in between.

The gene calls are TRBV7-8 and TRBJ2-7, with a tentative D call TRBD2 (5 bases). The CDR3 spans 13 residues. V was shortened by 2 bases and J by 3 bases, with 8 bases between the two germline ends. Germline loops: CDR1 SGHVS, CDR2 FQNEAQ. CDR3 protein: CASSLTSIYEQYF. As DNA, the CDR3 is TGTGCCAGCAGCTTAACTAGTATCTACGAGCAGTACTTC.

The chain links TRBV4-1 to TRBJ2-3; D gene ambiguous. The CDR3 contains 15 residues. Trimming pared 4 bases from V and 1 base from J, leaving 12 bases between. Germline V gene lookup returns CDR1 MGHRA and CDR2 YSYEKL. Here the CDR3 DNA reads TGCGCCAGCAGCCGCGGCTTCGTGGGCACAGATACGCAGTATTTT. It encodes CASSRGFVGTDTQYF.